Presented here are 15 T cell receptor beta chains from one specimen sequenced in a study of cytomegalovirus exposure and HLA in healthy donors. PCR employed 60 Vbeta and 13 Jbeta primers. Sequencing used immunoSEQ multiplex PCR; TCRdb keeps in-frame clones, though not all of them. The data hold about 100,000 clones, with around 80% observed a single time. Sequencing input: PBMCs. Source of these receptors: a woman aged 40 to 55 in good health and CMV-seronegative.

The chain is built from TRBV21-1 and TRBJ2-7; the tabulated D call, TRBD1, remains unverified against the DNA. TRBV21-1 has pseudogene status. CDR3 length: 15 residues. CDR3 DNA: TGTGCCAGCAGCAAATCTTACAGGACCTCCTACGAGCAGTACTTC. Translation gives CASSKSYRTSYEQYF.

The rearrangement joins TRBV7-3 to TRBJ2-2; TRBD1 is a possible D gene (6 bases). This CDR3 contains 16 residues. With 3 bases removed from V and 0 bases from J, the gap between germline ends came to 11 bases. The germline gives CDR1 SGHTA, CDR2 FQGTGA. The CDR3 DNA reads TGTGCCAGCAGCTTGTCAGGGGTCGCGAACACCGGGGAGCTGTTTTTT. Translating gives CASSLSGVANTGELFF.

The rearrangement links TRBV19 to TRBJ2-1; D not resolved. Looked up from germline, CDR1 is LNHDA and CDR2 is SQIVND (reference sequence). This CDR3 has 15 residues. The germline V and J ends were trimmed by 1 base and 0 bases, with 7 bases remaining between them. CDR3 in amino acids: CASSIVISSYNEQFF. The CDR3 coding sequence is TGTGCCAGTAGTATAGTAATTAGCTCCTACAATGAGCAGTTCTTC.

The rearrangement links TRBV6-5 to TRBJ1-1, with 9 bases aligning to TRBD1. Germline V gene lookup returns CDR1 MNHEY and CDR2 SVGAGI. The CDR3 runs 16 residues. The ends lost 4 bases at V and 1 base at J; junction bases unmatched: 7. CDR3 in amino acids: CASSFPSGQGNTEAFF. Written as DNA, the CDR3 is TGTGCCAGCAGTTTTCCCTCGGGACAGGGGAACACTGAAGCTTTCTTT.

CDR3 region: CASSSGQGLHEQFF. The CDR3 DNA sequence: TGTGCCAGCAGTTCGGGACAGGGGTTGCATGAGCAGTTCTTC. The V call is TRBV27, the J call TRBJ2-1, with 10 bases aligning to TRBD1. V was pared by 4 bases and J by 8 bases, with 5 bases of the junction left unmatched. The CDR3 loop spans 14 amino acids. Germline CDR1 is MNHEY and CDR2 is SMNVEV (reference sequence).

The V and J genes are TRBV28 and TRBJ1-2; D is possibly TRBD1 (6 bases). This CDR3 comprises 14 residues. V was pared by 6 bases and J by 4 bases, with 15 bases between. Germline CDR1 and CDR2: MDHEN and SYDVKM. CDR3 residues: CASRKTGATYGYTF. For the CDR3, the DNA is TGTGCCAGCAGAAAGACAGGTGCTACCTATGGCTACACCTTC.

This clone was counted once. This rearrangement joins TRBV7-9 to TRBJ1-2; perhaps TRBD1 as D (6 bases). Germline CDR1 reads SEHNR; CDR2 reads FQNEAQ (reference sequence). CDR3 length: 17 residues. Trimming took off 5 bases at V and 8 bases at J, with 27 bases between the two ends. The CDR3 coding sequence is TGTGCCAGCAGCCCCAATCGGGGTTTTCGTGACCAGGGGGGCTACACCTTC. Protein: CASSPNRGFRDQGGYTF.

This clone was observed a handful of times. The chain employs TRBV9 and TRBJ1-2; no definite D call. Germline-derived CDR1 and CDR2 are SGDLS and YYNGEE. V lost 3 bases, J lost 4 bases, and 16 bases lay in between. There are 15 residues in the CDR3. In DNA, the CDR3 is TGTGCCAGCAGCGGAGGATCCGTGGTTTCCTATGGCTACACCTTC. It yields the protein CASSGGSVVSYGYTF. Based on the CDR3 plus reference TRBV9 and TRBJ1-2, the full variable domain is DSGVTQTPKHLITATGQRVTLRCSPRSGDLSVYWYQQSLDQGLQFLIQYYNGEERAKGNILERFSAQQFPDLHSELNLSSLELGDSALYFCASSGGSVVSYGYTFGSGTRLTVV.

The gene calls are TRBV9 and TRBJ2-7, with 8 nucleotides matching TRBD2. The CDR3 length is 15 residues. Trimming removed 0 bases from V and 5 bases from J; junction bases left unmatched: 7. Germline values: CDR1 SGDLS, CDR2 YYNGEE. CDR3 coding DNA: TGTGCCAGCAGCGTAGGGTTTAGCGGGGCGAACGAGCAGTACTTC. Amino acid sequence: CASSVGFSGANEQYF.

V is TRBV7-2 and J is TRBJ2-7; 11 bases align to TRBD2. V was clipped by 4 bases and J by 8 bases; unmatched bases: 4. CDR1 is SGHTA, CDR2 FQGNSA, per germline. The CDR3 covers 13 residues. CDR3: CASSSKTSGKQYF. The CDR3 bases are TGTGCCAGCAGCTCCAAGACTAGCGGGAAGCAGTACTTC. The variable domain in full, completed from reference TRBV7-2 and TRBJ2-7, reads GAGVSQSPSNKVTEKGKDVELRCDPISGHTALYWYRQSLGQGLEFLIYFQGNSAPDKSGLPSDRFSAERTGGSVSTLTIQRTQQEDSAVYLCASSSKTSGKQYFGPGTRLTVT.

A single count supports this clone. The chain is built from TRBV7-2 and TRBJ2-7, with TRBD1 identical over 7 bases. The CDR3 is 15 amino acids. V gave up 4 bases and J gave up 6 bases; unmatched junction bases: 12. Germline lookup yields CDR1 SGHTA and CDR2 FQGNSA. The CDR3 loop is CASSSYDRDRGEQYF. The CDR3 DNA sequence: TGTGCCAGCAGCTCCTACGACAGGGATAGGGGCGAGCAGTACTTC.

This clone appeared a few times. The CDR3 loop is CASSMGLAGEAWNEQFF. CDR3 DNA sequence: TGTGCCAGTAGTATGGGACTAGCGGGAGAGGCTTGGAATGAGCAGTTCTTC. The rearrangement uses TRBV19 and TRBJ2-1; 14 bases match TRBD2. The junction had 8 bases not matched to a gene; V was cut back by 3 bases and J by 7 bases. From germline, CDR1 is LNHDA and CDR2 SQIVND (reference sequence). The CDR3 extends over 17 amino acids.

This chain connects TRBV5-8 to TRBJ2-1; 7 bases fit TRBD2. CDR1 and CDR2 from the germline V gene are SGHTS and YDEGEE. The J segment lost 4 bases and the V segment lost 6 bases, leaving 13 bases of the junction unmatched. The CDR3 is made up of 16 amino acids. This CDR3 is CASILTGGSAYNEQFF. CDR3 DNA sequence: TGTGCCAGCATCCTTACCGGCGGGAGTGCGTACAATGAGCAGTTCTTC.

This chain links TRBV4-1 with TRBJ2-7; 8 positions match TRBD1. With 3 bases clipped from V and 3 bases from J, the junction kept 4 bases outside the gene matches. CDR3 length equals 14 residues. Germline V gives CDR1 MGHRA, CDR2 YSYEKL. CDR3 in amino acids: CASSHQTGDYEQYF. CDR3 sequence (DNA): TGCGCCAGCAGCCACCAGACAGGGGACTACGAGCAGTACTTC.

The chain joins TRBV9 to TRBJ2-7; 8 bases are shared with TRBD2. Germline lookup yields CDR1 SGDLS and CDR2 YYNGEE. The CDR3 extends over 16 amino acids. V was clipped by 0 bases and J by 2 bases; unmatched bases: 7. The CDR3: CASSVAPLAGPYEQYF. The DNA of the CDR3 is TGTGCCAGCAGCGTAGCCCCCTTAGCGGGGCCCTACGAGCAGTACTTC.